This T cell receptor beta chain came from a study of cytomegalovirus exposure and HLA in healthy donors. The PCR was carried out with 60 Vbeta primers and 13 Jbeta primers. Assay used: immunoSEQ multiplex PCR; TCRdb lists only in-frame clones, some missing. This table holds 180,000 or so clones, roughly 80% found once. Of note for this clone: Antigen unknown.

The CDR3 spans 13 residues. CDR1 and CDR2 (germline): KGHSH, LQKENI. Trimming took 3 bases from V and 9 from J, leaving 12 bases between them. Study findings and constraints: Several top significant clusters appeared, in a later analysis, to be linked to common viral pathogens. Despite most TCR sequences being rare, some public TCRs occurred in many donors. Among immune exposure information, only CMV serostatus was available. Clonal expansion was found to be greater in HLA-associated TCR beta chains than in equally common others in a later analysis.

V gene TRBV18 combines with J gene TRBJ2-1; no firm D call. The source material was PBMCs. The source is a woman aged 50 to 60 in good health and CMV-seropositive. The chain's CDR3 is CASSPRNFGEQFF. The CDR3 nucleotides are TGTGCCAGCTCACCTAGAAATTTTGGTGAGCAGTTCTTC.